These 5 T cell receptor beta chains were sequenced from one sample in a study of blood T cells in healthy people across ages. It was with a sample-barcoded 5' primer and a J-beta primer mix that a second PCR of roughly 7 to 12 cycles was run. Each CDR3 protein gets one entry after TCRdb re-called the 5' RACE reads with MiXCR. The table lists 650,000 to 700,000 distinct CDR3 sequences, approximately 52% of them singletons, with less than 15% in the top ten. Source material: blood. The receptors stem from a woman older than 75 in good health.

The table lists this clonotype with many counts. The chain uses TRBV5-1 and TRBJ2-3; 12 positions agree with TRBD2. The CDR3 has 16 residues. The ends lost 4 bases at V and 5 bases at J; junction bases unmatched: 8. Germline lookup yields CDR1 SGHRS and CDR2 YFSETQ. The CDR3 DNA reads TGCGCCAGCAGCCCTACGACTAGCGGGAGTGGAGATACGCAGTATTTT. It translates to CASSPTTSGSGDTQYF.

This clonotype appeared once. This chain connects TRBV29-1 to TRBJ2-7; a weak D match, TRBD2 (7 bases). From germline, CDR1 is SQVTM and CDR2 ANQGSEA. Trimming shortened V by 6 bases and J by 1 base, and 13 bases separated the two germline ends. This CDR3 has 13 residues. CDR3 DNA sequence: TGCAGCGTAGGGGGGGGTAGGTCCTACGAGCAGTACTTC. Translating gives CSVGGGRSYEQYF.

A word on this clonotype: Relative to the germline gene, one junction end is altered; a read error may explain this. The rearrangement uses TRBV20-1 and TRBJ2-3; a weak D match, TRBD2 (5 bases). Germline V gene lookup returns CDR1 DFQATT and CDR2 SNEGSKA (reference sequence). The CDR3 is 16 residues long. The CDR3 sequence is CSAGEGSLGSTDTQYF. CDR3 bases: TGCAGTGCTGGAGAGGGATCTCTAGGGAGCACAGATACGCAGTATTTT.

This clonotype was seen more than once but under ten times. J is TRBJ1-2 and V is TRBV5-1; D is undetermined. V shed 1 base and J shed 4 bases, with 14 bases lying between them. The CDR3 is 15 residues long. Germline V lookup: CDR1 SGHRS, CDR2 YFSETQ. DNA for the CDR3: TGCGCCAGCAGCTTGAGTAGGGAGGCCTCCTATGGCTACACCTTC. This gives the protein CASSLSREASYGYTF.

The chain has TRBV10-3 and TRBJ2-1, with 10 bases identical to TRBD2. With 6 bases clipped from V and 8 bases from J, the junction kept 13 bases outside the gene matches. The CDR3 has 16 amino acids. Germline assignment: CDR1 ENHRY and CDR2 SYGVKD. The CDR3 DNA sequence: TGTGCCATCAGGACCCAAGCGGGAGGGCCGTGGGATGAGCAGTTCTTC. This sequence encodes CAIRTQAGGPWDEQFF.